The clone carrying this T cell receptor (beta chain) came up many times. Time point meaning: patch test 3, about 24 weeks after DPC sensitization. Indicated treatment: therapeutic diphenylcyclopropenone sensitization with weekly scalp DPC. Every patch test was put on after a blood sample was taken. The sample belongs to a study of human T cells and chemical hapten exposure. About the study: Patch tests put 0.01% DPC on the upper back, and the results were checked at 6 days. Patients, mostly women, had alopecia areata, alopecia totalis or alopecia universalis.

The CDR3 loop spans 13 amino acids. The germline CDR1 and CDR2 sequences are SGHRS and YFSETQ. Trimming stripped 0 bases from V and 3 bases from J, with 6 bases between. Using its own MiXCR run on the RACE reads, TCRdb lists one record per CDR3 protein. This table has about 82,000 distinct CDR3 sequences, approximately 12% appearing once. This clonotype was sampled from a woman in her 50s with alopecia areata. Some clones in this sample may be carry-over from other donors' samples. The chain is built from TRBV5-1 and TRBJ2-5; TRBD2 might be the D (5 bases). The input for sequencing was whole blood, taken in connection with sensitization to the hapten diphenylcyclopropenone (DPC). Written as DNA, the CDR3 is TGCGCCAGCAGCTTGGTCGGGGAAGAGACCCAGTACTTC. Translating it yields CASSLVGEETQYF.